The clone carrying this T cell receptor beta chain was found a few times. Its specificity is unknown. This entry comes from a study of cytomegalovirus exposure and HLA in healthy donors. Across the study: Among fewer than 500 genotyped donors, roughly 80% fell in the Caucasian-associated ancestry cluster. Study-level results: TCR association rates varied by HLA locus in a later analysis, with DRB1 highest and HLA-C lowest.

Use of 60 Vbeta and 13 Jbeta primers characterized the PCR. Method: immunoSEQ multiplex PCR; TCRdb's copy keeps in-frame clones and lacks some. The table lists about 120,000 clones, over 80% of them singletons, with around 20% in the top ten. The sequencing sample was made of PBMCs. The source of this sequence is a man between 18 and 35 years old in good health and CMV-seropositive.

In nucleotides, the CDR3 is TGCGCCAGCAGCTTGCGAGGGTGGAGGGATGAGCAGTTCTTC. Amino acid sequence: CASSLRGWRDEQFF. The chain joins TRBV5-1 to TRBJ2-1, with TRBD2 as a possible D gene (6 bases). Trimming took off 1 base at V and 8 bases at J, with 13 bases between the two ends. CDR1 and CDR2 from the germline V gene are SGHRS and YFSETQ. This CDR3 is built from 14 residues.